Presented here are 3 T cell receptor beta chains from one specimen sequenced in a study of cytomegalovirus exposure and HLA in healthy donors. The method was immunoSEQ multiplex PCR; TCRdb's version includes in-frame clones alone and lacks a portion of them. The table includes some 68,000 clones, approximately 97% detected once. Sequenced material: PBMCs. The receptors shown here come from a man between 18 and 35 years old in good health and CMV-seronegative.

This clone was seen a few times. CDR3 in amino acids: CASSPPSGREQYF. In DNA, the CDR3 is TGTGCCAGCTCACCACCGAGCGGGCGCGAGCAGTACTTC. J is TRBJ2-7 and V is TRBV18, with D perhaps matching TRBD2 (6 bases). Germline CDR1 is KGHSH and CDR2 is LQKENI. The V gene lost 0 bases and the J gene lost 6 bases, with 9 bases spanning the gap. This CDR3 has 13 amino acids. The variable domain in full, completed from reference TRBV18 and TRBJ2-7, reads NAGVMQNPRHLVRRRGQEARLRCSPMKGHSHVYWYRQLPEEGLKFMVYLQKENIIDESGMPKERFSAEFPKEGPSILRIQQVVRGDSAAYFCASSPPSGREQYFGPGTRLTVT.

This clone occurred once. The chain has TRBV10-1 and TRBJ1-6; TRBD1 agrees at 7 bases. The germline gives CDR1 WNHNN, CDR2 SYGVQD (reference sequence). This CDR3 has 14 residues. V gave up 11 bases and J gave up 7 bases; unmatched junction bases: 11. As DNA, the CDR3 is TGCGCCTCAAGCACGGGACAGACCAATTCACCCCTCCACTTT. Its protein product is CASSTGQTNSPLHF.

The J gene is TRBJ2-1, the V gene TRBV4-1; D gene ambiguous. Germline lookup yields CDR1 MGHRA and CDR2 YSYEKL. The CDR3 contains 13 residues. The V and J ends lost 1 base and 8 bases respectively, with 9 bases between them. CDR3 DNA: TGCGCCAGCAGCCAAGGAACTCGGGATGAGCAGTTCTTC. The encoded protein is CASSQGTRDEQFF.